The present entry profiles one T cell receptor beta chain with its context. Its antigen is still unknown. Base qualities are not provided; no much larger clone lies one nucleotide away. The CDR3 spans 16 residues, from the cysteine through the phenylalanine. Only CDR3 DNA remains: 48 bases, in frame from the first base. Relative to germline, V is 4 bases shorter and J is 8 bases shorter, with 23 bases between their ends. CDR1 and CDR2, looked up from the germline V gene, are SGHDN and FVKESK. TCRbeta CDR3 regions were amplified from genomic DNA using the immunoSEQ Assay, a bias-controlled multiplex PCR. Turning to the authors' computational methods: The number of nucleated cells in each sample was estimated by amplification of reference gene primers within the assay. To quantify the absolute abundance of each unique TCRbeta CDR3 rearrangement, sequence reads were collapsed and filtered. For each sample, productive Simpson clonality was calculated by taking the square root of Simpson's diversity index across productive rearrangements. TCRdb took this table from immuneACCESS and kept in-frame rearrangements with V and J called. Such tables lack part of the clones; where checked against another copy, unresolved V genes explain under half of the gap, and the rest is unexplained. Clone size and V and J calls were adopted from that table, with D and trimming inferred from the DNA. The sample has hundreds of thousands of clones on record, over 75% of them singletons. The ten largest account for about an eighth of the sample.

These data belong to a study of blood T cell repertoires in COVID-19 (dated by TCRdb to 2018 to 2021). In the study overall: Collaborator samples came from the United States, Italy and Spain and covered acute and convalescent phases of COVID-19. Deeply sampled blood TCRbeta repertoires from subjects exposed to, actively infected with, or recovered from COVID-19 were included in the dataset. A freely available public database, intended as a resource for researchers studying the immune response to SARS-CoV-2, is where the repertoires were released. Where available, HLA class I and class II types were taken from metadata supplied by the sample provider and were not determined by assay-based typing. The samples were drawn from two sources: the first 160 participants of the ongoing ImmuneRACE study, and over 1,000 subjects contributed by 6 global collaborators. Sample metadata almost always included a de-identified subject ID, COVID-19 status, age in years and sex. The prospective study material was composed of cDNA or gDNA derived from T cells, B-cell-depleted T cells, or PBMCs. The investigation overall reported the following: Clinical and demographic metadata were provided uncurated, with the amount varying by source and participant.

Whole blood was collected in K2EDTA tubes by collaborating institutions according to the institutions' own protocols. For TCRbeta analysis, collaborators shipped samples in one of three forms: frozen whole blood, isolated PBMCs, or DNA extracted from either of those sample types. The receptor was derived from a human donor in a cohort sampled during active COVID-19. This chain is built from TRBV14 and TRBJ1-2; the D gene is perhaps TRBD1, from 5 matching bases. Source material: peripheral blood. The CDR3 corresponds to CASSPPGDLYYEGYTF. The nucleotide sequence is TGTGCCAGCAGCCCCCCGGGGGACCTATATTATGAAGGCTACACCTTC. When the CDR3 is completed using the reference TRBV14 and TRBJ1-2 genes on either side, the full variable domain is EAGVTQFPSHSVIEKGQTVTLRCDPISGHDNLYWYRRVMGKEIKFLLHFVKESKQDESGMPNNRFLAERTGGTYSTLKVQPAELEDSGVYFCASSPPGDLYYEGYTFGSGTRLTVV.